This T cell receptor beta chain was recorded in a study of T cell responses to AZD1222 COVID-19 vaccine. Study-wide background: Samples with a second dose at about 4 or about 12 weeks were pooled together. Study results and limitations: Spike-specific TCR repertoires showed rising breadth and depth after two AZD1222 doses. Repertoires were collected only later (after the peak T cell response had occurred). Vaccine-associated CD4 TCRs spanned spike, dominant at 160-218 and 743-854.

CDR1 is MNHEY, CDR2 SVGEGT, per germline. V shed 6 bases, J shed 15 bases, and the junction held 6 bases outside the gene matches. The CDR3 contains 12 residues. To note about this clone: Its antigen is as yet unknown.

TCRdb's copy holds only in-frame clones and misses some; the assay was immunoSEQ multiplex PCR. The sample yields under 300,000 clones, approximately 95% seen once. The chain combines TRBV6-2 or TRBV6-3 with TRBJ2-1; 12 nucleotides align to TRBD2. The sequence came from an adult in good health. Sequences were derived from peripheral blood, sampled on day 0 of AZD1222 vaccination. As DNA, the CDR3 is TGTGCCAGCAGCCCTAGCGGGAGGGCCGGGTTCTTC. Translation gives CASSPSGRAGFF.